Listed here is a single TCR beta chain. This receptor's antigen is unknown. Base-call qualities are not available, and no considerably larger clone is one nucleotide away. TCRbeta CDR3 regions were amplified from genomic DNA by means of the immunoSEQ Assay, a bias-controlled multiplex PCR. As for how the authors treated the data: Within the assay, amplification of reference gene primers was used to estimate how many nucleated cells each sample contained. To quantify the absolute abundance of each unique TCRbeta CDR3 rearrangement, sequence reads were collapsed and filtered. For each sample, productive Simpson clonality was calculated as the square root of Simpson's diversity index over productive rearrangements. The source is immuneACCESS, and TCRdb retained only in-frame sequences with V and J called. Part of the clones is not carried over; for the studies checked, unresolved V genes explain less than half of this, and the remainder is unexplained. The V and J calls and clone size were taken over from that table, and D and trimming were inferred from the DNA. Counted in this sample were about 260,000 clones; 83% of them appeared once. Approximately 9% of the sample is held by the ten biggest clonotypes.

Samples from volunteer blood donors who had recovered from COVID-19 were contributed by a second Seattle source. Whole blood was collected in K2EDTA tubes by collaborating institutions according to the institutions' own protocols. Collaborator samples were shipped for TCRbeta analysis as frozen whole blood, isolated PBMCs, or DNA extracted from either sample type. The data are from a study of blood T cell repertoires in COVID-19 (TCRdb year 2020). A note on the overall study: Samples from collaborators originated in the United States, Italy and Spain and spanned both the acute and convalescent phases of COVID-19. The material from the prospective study consisted of cDNA or gDNA derived from T cells, B-cell-depleted T cells, or PBMCs. Deeply sampled blood TCRbeta repertoires from subjects exposed to, actively infected with, or recovered from COVID-19 were included in the dataset. A freely available public database, intended as a resource for researchers studying the immune response to SARS-CoV-2, is where the repertoires were released. The samples were drawn from the first 160 participants of the ongoing ImmuneRACE study and from roughly 1,300 subjects provided by 6 global collaborators. The sample metadata nearly always contained a de-identified subject ID, COVID-19 status, age in years and sex. HLA class I and class II types, where available, came from metadata supplied by the sample provider rather than from assay-based typing.

Trimming leaves V shorter by 0 bases and J shorter by 7 bases, with the junction holding 7 bases beyond the gene matches. Taken from cysteine to phenylalanine, the CDR3 has 16 residues. Just the 48-base CDR3 DNA is kept, in frame starting at base 1. The CDR1 and CDR2 encoded by the germline V gene are KGHSH and LQKENI. Study-wide findings and limitations: How much clinical and demographic metadata was included differed by source and by participant, and the metadata was provided uncurated.

This sequence was found in a woman between 45 and 60 years old who had recovered from COVID-19. Rearrangement joined TRBV18 to TRBJ1-4, with TRBD1 matching 8 junction bases. Input material: peripheral blood. In nucleotides, the sequence is TGTGCCAGCTCACCACCTGGGACAGGAGTGGGTGAAAAACTGTTTTTT. Its protein is CASSPPGTGVGEKLFF.